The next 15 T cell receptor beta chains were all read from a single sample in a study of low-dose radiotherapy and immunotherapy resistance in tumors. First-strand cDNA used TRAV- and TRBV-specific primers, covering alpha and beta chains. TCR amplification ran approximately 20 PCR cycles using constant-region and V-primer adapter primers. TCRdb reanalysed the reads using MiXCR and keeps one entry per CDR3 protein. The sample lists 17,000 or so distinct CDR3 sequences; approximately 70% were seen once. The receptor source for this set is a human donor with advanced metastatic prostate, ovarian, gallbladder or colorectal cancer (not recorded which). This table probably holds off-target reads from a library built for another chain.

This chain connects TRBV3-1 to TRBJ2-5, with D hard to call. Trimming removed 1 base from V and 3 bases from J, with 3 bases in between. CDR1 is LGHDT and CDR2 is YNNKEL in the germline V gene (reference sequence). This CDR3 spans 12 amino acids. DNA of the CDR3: TGTGCCAGCAGCCAAGTTAAAGAGACCCAGTACTTC. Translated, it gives CASSQVKETQYF.

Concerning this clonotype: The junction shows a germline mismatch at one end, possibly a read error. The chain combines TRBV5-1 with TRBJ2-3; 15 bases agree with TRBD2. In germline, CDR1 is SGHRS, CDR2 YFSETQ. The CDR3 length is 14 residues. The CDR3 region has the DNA TGCGCCAGCGCGGGACTAGCGGGGGGACATACTCAGTATTTT. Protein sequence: CASAGLAGGHTQYF.

The CDR3 DNA follows: TGCGGACTAACACAGGGAAGCACCGGGGAGCTGTTTTTT. Translation: CGLTQGSTGELFF. The chain is built from TRBV20-1 and TRBJ2-2; tentatively, D is TRBD1 or TRBD2 (6 bases each). Germline CDR1 and CDR2: DFQATT and SNEGSKA (reference sequence). The CDR3 totals 13 residues.

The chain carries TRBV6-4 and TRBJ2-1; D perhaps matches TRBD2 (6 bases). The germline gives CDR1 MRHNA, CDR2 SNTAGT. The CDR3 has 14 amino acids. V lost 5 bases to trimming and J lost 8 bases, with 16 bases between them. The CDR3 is CASSREFGSDEQFF. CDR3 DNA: TGTGCCAGCAGTAGGGAGTTCGGGAGTGATGAGCAGTTCTTC.

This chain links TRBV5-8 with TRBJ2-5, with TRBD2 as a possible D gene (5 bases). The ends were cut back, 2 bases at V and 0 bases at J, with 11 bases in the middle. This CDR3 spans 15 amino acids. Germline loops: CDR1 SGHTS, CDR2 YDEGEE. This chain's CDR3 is CASSLTNGNQETQYF. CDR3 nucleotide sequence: TGTGCCAGCAGCTTAACGAACGGGAACCAAGAGACCCAGTACTTC.

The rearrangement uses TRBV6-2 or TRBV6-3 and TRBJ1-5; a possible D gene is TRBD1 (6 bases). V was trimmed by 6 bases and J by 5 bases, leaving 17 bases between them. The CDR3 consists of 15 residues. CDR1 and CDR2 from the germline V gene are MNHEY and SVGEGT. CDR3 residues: CASRGTQGEYQPQHF. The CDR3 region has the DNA TGTGCCAGCAGAGGGACACAGGGAGAATATCAGCCCCAGCATTTT.

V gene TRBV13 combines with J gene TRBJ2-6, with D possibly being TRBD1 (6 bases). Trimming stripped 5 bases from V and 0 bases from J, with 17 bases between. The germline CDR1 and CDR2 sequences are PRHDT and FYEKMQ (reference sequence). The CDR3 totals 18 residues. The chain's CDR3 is CASSPSQGSLSGANVLTF. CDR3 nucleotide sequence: TGTGCCAGCAGCCCTTCACAGGGCTCCCTCTCTGGGGCCAACGTCCTGACTTTC.

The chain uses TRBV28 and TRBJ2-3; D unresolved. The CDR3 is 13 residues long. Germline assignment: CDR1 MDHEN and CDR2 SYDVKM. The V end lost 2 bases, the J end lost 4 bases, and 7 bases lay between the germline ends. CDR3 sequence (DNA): TGTGCCAGCAGTTTAAAAAGTCCAGATACGCAGTATTTT. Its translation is CASSLKSPDTQYF.

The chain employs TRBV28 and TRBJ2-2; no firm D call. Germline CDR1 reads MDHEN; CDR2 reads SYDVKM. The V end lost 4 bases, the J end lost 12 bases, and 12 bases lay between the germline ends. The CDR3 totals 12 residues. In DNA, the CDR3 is TGTGCCAGCAGTTCCCCCTTAGGCCAGCTGTTTTTT. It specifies CASSSPLGQLFF.

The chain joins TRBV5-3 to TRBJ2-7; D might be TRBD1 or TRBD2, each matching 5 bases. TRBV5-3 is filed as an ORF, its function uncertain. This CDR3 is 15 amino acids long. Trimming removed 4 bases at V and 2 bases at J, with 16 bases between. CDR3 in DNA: TGTGCCAGAAGCCTGACCCACAGGAGGACCTACGAGCAGTACTTC. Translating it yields CARSLTHRRTYEQYF.

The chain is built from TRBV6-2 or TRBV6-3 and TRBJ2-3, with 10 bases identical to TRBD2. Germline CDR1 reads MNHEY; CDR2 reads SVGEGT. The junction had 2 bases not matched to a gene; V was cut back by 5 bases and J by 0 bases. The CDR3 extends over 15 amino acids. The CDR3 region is CASSELAGSTDTQYF. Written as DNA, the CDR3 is TGTGCCAGCAGTGAACTAGCGGGGAGCACAGATACGCAGTATTTT.

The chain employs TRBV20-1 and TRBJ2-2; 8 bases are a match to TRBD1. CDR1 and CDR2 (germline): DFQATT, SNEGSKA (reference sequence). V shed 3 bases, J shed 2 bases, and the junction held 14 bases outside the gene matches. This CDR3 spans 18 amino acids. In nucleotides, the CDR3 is TGCAGTGCTAGCCCCGCACAAGGACAGGGAATTAACACCGGGGAGCTGTTTTTT. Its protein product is CSASPAQGQGINTGELFF.

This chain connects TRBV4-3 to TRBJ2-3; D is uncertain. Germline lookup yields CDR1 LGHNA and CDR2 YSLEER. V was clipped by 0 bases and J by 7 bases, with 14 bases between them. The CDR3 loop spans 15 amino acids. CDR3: CASSQDLVGQYTQYF. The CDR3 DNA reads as TGCGCCAGCAGCCAAGACTTAGTGGGCCAATATACGCAGTATTTT.

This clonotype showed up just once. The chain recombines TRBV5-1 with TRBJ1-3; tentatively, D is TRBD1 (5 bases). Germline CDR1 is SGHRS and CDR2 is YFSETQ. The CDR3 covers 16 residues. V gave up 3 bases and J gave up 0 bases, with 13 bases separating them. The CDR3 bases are TGCGCCAGCAGCTACCAGGGCGTGTACTCTGGAAACACCATATATTTT. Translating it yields CASSYQGVYSGNTIYF. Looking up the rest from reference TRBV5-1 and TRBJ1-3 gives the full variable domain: KAGVTQTPRYLIKTRGQQVTLSCSPISGHRSVSWYQQTPGQGLQFLFEYFSETQRNKGNFPGRFSGRQFSNSRSEMNVSTLELGDSALYLCASSYQGVYSGNTIYFGEGSWLTVV.

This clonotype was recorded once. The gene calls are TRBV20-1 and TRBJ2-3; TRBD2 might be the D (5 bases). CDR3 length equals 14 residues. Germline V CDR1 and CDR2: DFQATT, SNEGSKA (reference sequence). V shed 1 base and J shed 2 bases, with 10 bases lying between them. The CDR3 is CSARGGLPTDTQYF. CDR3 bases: TGCAGTGCTAGAGGCGGACTGCCCACAGATACGCAGTATTTT.